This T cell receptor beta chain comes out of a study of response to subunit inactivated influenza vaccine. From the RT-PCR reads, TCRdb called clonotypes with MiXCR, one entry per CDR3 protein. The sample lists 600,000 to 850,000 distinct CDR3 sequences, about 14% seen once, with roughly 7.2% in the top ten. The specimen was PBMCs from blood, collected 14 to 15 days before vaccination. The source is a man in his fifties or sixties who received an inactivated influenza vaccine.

CDR3 protein: CASSRGGTNEQFF. The DNA of the CDR3 is TGTGCCAGCAGCCGAGGGGGGACAAATGAGCAGTTCTTC. This sequence joins TRBV7-9 and TRBJ2-1; D tentatively fits TRBD1 or TRBD2 (6 bases each). V was cut by 5 bases and J by 7 bases, with 12 bases left in between. This CDR3 is built from 13 residues. Germline CDR1 and CDR2: SEHNR and FQNEAQ (reference sequence).